This T cell receptor beta chain was observed in a study of CD8 T cells in Susac syndrome. In the study overall: Blood was drawn from patients with Susac syndrome. At that point, they were therapy-naive, on corticosteroids, or on intravenous immunoglobulin alone.

High-throughput TCR beta sequencing covered peripheral CD8+ and CD4+ T cells. Negative isolation was used for CD8+ and CD4+ T cells and FACS enrichment for TEMRA cells. cDNA came from approximately 0.5 to 1 ug RNA primed by random hexamers. Amplification of TCR beta CDR3 across 54 Vbeta and 13 Jbeta was performed with immunoSEQ multiplex PCR. TCRdb redid the calling of the immunoSEQ multiplex PCR reads with MiXCR, one entry per CDR3 protein. The sample consists of 150,000 to 200,000 distinct CDR3 sequences, roughly nine tenths of them appearing once. V lost 7 bases and J 4 bases, leaving 13 bases between the germline ends. Germline V gene data show CDR1 as DFQATT and CDR2 as SNEGSKA (reference sequence). CDR3 size: 12 residues.

The chain recombines TRBV20-1 with TRBJ1-2; possibly TRBD1 for D (5 bases). The receptor's source is a human donor with Susac syndrome. The sample consisted of CD4+ T cells from PBMCs. CDR3 sequence (DNA): TGCAGTGTCCCAGGGCGGAGCTATGGCTACACCTTC. Protein sequence: CSVPGRSYGYTF.